This T cell receptor beta chain was sequenced during a study of cytomegalovirus exposure and HLA in healthy donors. These donors counted as nominally healthy when sampled, but unrecorded immune exposures were likely. Primers for the PCR totalled 60 Vbeta and 13 Jbeta. Profiling relied on immunoSEQ multiplex PCR, and the TCRdb table lists in-frame clones only, not all of them. The repertoire includes 180,000 or so clones, 80% to 90% of them detected once, and roughly 9.3% sits in the top ten. This clonotype was obtained from a man between 18 and 29 years old in good health and CMV-seropositive. Sequenced sample: PBMCs.

The CDR3 nucleotides read TGCGCCAGCAGCTTGATCGGAGCTGGAAACACCATATATTTT. Translated, it gives CASSLIGAGNTIYF. The chain joins TRBV5-1 to TRBJ1-3; the D is unclear. V was pared by 1 base and J by 2 bases, with 7 bases between. The CDR3 has 14 amino acids. The germline CDR1 and CDR2 sequences are SGHRS and YFSETQ.